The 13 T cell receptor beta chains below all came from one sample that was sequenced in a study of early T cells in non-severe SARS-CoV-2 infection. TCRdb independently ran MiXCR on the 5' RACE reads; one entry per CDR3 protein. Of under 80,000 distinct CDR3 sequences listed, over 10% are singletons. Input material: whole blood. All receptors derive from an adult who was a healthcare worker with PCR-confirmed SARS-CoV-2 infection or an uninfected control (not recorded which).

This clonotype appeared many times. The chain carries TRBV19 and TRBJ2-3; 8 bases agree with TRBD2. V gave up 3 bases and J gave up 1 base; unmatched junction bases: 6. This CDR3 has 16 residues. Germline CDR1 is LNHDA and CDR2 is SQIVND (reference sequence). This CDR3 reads CASSMRWRGGTDTQYF. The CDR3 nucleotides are TGTGCCAGTAGTATGAGGTGGCGGGGGGGCACAGATACGCAGTATTTT.

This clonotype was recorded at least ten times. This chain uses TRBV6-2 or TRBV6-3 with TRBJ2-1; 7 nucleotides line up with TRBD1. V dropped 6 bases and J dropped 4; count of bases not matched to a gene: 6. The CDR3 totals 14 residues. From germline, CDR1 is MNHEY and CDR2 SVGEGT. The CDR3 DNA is TGTGCCAGCAGCCCGGGACAGTTTTACAATGAGCAGTTCTTC. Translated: CASSPGQFYNEQFF.

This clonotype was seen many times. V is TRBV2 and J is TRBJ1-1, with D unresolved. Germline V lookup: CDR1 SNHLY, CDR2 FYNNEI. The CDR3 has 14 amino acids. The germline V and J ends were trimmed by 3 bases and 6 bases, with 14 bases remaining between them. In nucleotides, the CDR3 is TGTGCCAGCAGTGATTGGGGTCGAGACGCTGAAGCTTTCTTT. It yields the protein CASSDWGRDAEAFF.

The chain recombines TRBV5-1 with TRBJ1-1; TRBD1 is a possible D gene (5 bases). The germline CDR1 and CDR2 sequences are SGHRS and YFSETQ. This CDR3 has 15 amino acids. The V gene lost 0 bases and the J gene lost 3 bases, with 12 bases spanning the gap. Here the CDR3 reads CASSLDAGGDTEAFF. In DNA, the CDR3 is TGCGCCAGCAGCTTGGACGCTGGAGGGGACACTGAAGCTTTCTTT. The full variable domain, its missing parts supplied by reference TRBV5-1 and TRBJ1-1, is KAGVTQTPRYLIKTRGQQVTLSCSPISGHRSVSWYQQTPGQGLQFLFEYFSETQRNKGNFPGRFSGRQFSNSRSEMNVSTLELGDSALYLCASSLDAGGDTEAFFGQGTRLTVV.

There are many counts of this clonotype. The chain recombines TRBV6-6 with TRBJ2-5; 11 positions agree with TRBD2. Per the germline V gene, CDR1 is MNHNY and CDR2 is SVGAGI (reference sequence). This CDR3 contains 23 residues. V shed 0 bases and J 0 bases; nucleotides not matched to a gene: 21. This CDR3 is CASSYSMLASGGTTHPYQETQYF. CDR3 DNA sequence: TGTGCCAGCAGTTACTCGATGTTGGCTAGCGGGGGGACCACCCACCCGTACCAAGAGACCCAGTACTTC.

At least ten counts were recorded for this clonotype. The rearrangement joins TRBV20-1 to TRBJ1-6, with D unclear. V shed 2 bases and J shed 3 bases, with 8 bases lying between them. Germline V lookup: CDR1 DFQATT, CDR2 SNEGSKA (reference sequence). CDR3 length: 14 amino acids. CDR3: CSARSGNYNSPLHF. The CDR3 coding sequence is TGCAGTGCTAGATCCGGGAACTATAATTCACCCCTCCACTTT.

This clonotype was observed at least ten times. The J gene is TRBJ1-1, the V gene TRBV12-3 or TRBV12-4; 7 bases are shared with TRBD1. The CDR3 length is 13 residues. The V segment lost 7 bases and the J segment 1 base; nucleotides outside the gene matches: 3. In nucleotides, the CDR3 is TGTGCCAGCAAGGGGGCGACGAACACTGAAGCTTTCTTT. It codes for CASKGATNTEAFF.

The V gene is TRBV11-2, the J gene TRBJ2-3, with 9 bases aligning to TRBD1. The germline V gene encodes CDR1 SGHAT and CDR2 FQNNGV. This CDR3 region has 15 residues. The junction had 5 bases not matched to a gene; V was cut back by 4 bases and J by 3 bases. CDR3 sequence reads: CASSSTGGITDTQYF. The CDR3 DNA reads TGTGCCAGCAGCTCGACAGGGGGAATAACAGATACGCAGTATTTT.

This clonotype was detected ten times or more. The CDR3 here is CSAPAVAGADTQYF. CDR3 in DNA: TGCAGTGCCCCGGCGGTAGCGGGGGCAGATACGCAGTATTTT. The V and J genes are TRBV20-1 and TRBJ2-3; 9 nucleotides match TRBD2. Losses at the gene ends were 6 bases for V and 4 bases for J; bases not matched to a gene: 8. This CDR3 spans 14 amino acids. CDR1 is DFQATT, CDR2 SNEGSKA, per germline (reference sequence).

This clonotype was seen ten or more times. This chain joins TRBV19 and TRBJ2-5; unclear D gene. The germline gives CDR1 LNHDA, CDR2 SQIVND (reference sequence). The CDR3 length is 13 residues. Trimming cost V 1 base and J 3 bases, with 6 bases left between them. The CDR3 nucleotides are TGTGCCAGTAGTATAGCGGCTAAAGAGACCCAGTACTTC. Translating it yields CASSIAAKETQYF.

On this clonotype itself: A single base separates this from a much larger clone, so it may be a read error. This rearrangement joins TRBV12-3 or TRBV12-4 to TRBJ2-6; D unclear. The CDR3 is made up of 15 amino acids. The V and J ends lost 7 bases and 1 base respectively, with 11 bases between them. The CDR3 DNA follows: TGTGCCAGCACTTTGTTAGCATCTGGGGCCAACGTCCTGACTTTC. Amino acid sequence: CASTLLASGANVLTF.

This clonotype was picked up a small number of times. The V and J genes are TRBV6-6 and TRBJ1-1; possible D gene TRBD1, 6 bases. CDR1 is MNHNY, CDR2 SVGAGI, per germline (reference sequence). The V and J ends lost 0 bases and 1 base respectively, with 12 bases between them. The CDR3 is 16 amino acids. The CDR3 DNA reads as TGTGCCAGCAGTTACTCGGTGGGCAGGGGGAACACTGAAGCTTTCTTT. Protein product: CASSYSVGRGNTEAFF.

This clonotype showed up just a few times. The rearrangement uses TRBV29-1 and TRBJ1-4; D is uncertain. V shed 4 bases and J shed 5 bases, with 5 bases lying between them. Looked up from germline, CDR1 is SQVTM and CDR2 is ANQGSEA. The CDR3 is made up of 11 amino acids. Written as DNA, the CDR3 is TGCAGCGTTGTTGAGAATGAAAAACTGTTTTTT. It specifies CSVVENEKLFF.